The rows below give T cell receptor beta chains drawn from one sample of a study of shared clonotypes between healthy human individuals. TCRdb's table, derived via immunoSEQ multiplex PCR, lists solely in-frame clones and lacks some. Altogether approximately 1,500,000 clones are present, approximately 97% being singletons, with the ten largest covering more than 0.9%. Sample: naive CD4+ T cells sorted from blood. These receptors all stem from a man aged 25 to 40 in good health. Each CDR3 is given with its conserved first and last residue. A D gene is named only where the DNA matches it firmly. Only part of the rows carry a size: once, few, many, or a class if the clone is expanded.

DNA: TGTGCCAGCAGCTTAGGGAACAGGGGGCAGTTTGGTGAGCAGTTCTTC
CDR3: CASSLGNRGQFGEQFF
D: TRBD1
size: .
V: TRBV7-9
J: TRBJ2-1

DNA: TGTGCCAGCACTCGAGAGCCCGGAGCTAGGCATGAGCAGTTCTTC
CDR3: CASTREPGARHEQFF
D: .
size: .
V: TRBV2
J: TRBJ2-1

DNA: TGCAGTGTATTCGCGGTAGAGACCCAGTACTTC
CDR3: CSVFAVETQYF
D: .
size: .
V: TRBV20-1
J: TRBJ2-5

DNA: TGCGCCAGCAGCTTAATACCAGGGAGGGGTGAAAAACTGTTTTTT
CDR3: CASSLIPGRGEKLFF
D: .
size: .
V: TRBV5-1
J: TRBJ1-4

DNA: TGTGCCAGCAGCCCGGGACTAGCGGCCCACGAGACCCAGTACTTC
CDR3: CASSPGLAAHETQYF
D: TRBD2
size: .
V: TRBV7-9
J: TRBJ2-5

DNA: TGTGCCAGCAGCCAAGGGATCGGACAGGGTTGGAACACCATATATTTT
CDR3: CASSQGIGQGWNTIYF
D: TRBD1
size: .
V: TRBV14
J: TRBJ1-3

DNA: TGTGCCAGCAGCTTAGCCTGGACACCCGAGCAGTTCTTC
CDR3: CASSLAWTPEQFF
D: .
size: once
V: TRBV7-2
J: TRBJ2-1

DNA: TGTGCCAGCAGCGGGACGAGGGAACACGGGACTACCAAAGAGACCCAGTACTTC
CDR3: CASSGTREHGTTKETQYF
D: TRBD2
size: .
V: TRBV7-8
J: TRBJ2-5

DNA: TGTGCCAGCAGCCCCGACCGCTACACCTTC
CDR3: CASSPDRYTF
D: .
size: .
V: TRBV7-2
J: TRBJ1-2

DNA: TGTGCCACCATAGATAGGGGCCCAGATACGCAGTATTTT
CDR3: CATIDRGPDTQYF
D: .
size: .
V: TRBV6-5
J: TRBJ2-3

DNA: TGTGCCAGCAGTTACTCGAGCGGTGGCAGGAACTACGAGCAGTACTTC
CDR3: CASSYSSGGRNYEQYF
D: .
size: .
V: TRBV6-5
J: TRBJ2-7

DNA: TGTGCCAGCAGACGATACAGGGGGAGATCTTATGGCTACACCTTC
CDR3: CASRRYRGRSYGYTF
D: TRBD1
size: .
V: TRBV5-6
J: TRBJ1-2

DNA: TGTGCCAGCAGTCGGCAGGGTACGGGCAATGAGCAGTTCTTC
CDR3: CASSRQGTGNEQFF
D: .
size: .
V: TRBV2
J: TRBJ2-1

DNA: TGTGCCAGCAGCATAATGGGGCAGCCCCAGCATTTT
CDR3: CASSIMGQPQHF
D: .
size: .
V: TRBV5-4
J: TRBJ1-5

DNA: TGTGCCAGCAGCTTAGTGGCGGGAACCTACGAGCAGTACTTC
CDR3: CASSLVAGTYEQYF
D: .
size: .
V: TRBV7-8
J: TRBJ2-7

DNA: TGTGCCAGCAGCCCCGGGGGAGGGGGGTACGAGCAGTACTTC
CDR3: CASSPGGGGYEQYF
D: .
size: .
V: TRBV7-2
J: TRBJ2-7

DNA: TGTGCCTGGAATGGCGGGGTCAATCAGCCCCAGCATTTT
CDR3: CAWNGGVNQPQHF
D: .
size: .
V: TRBV30
J: TRBJ1-5

DNA: TGTGCCAGCAGTTTAAGGCTAGCGGGGGGCACAGATACGCAGTATTTT
CDR3: CASSLRLAGGTDTQYF
D: TRBD2
size: .
V: TRBV27
J: TRBJ2-3

DNA: TGTGCCAGCTCACCAGGGATTACGGGAGCGGGCTACGAGCAGTACTTC
CDR3: CASSPGITGAGYEQYF
D: .
size: .
V: TRBV18
J: TRBJ2-7

DNA: TGCGCCAGCAGTCAATTGGGGAAAGCTAACTATGGCTACACCTTC
CDR3: CASSQLGKANYGYTF
D: .
size: .
V: TRBV23-1
J: TRBJ1-2

DNA: TGTGCCACCAGGTCTTGGGACGGGAGCTACGAGCAGTACTTC
CDR3: CATRSWDGSYEQYF
D: .
size: .
V: TRBV15
J: TRBJ2-7

DNA: TGTGCCACCAGCAGAGAGATCAACACCGGGGAGCTGTTTTTT
CDR3: CATSREINTGELFF
D: .
size: .
V: TRBV15
J: TRBJ2-2

DNA: TGCGCCAGCAGTGAGTCGACGGGGGGGCTGGCAGATACGCAGTATTTT
CDR3: CASSESTGGLADTQYF
D: TRBD2
size: .
V: TRBV10-1
J: TRBJ2-3